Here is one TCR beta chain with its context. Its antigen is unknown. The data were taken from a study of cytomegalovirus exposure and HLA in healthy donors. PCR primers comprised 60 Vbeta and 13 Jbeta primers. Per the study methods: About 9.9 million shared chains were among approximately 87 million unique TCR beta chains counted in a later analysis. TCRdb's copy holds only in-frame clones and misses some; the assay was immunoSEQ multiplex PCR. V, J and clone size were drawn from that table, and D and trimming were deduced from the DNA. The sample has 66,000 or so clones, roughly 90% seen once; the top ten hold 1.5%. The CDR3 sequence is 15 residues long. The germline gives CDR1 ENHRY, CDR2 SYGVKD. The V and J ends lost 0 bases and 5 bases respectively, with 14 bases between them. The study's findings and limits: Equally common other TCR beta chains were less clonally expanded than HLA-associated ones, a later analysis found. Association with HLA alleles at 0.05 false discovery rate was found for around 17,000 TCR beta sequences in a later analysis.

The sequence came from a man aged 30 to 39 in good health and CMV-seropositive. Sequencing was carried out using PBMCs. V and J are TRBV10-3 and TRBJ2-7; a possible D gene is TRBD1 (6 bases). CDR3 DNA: TGTGCCATCAGTGAGTCGCAGGGGAAAGGGGACGAGCAGTACTTC. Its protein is CAISESQGKGDEQYF.